This T cell receptor (beta chain) was obtained from a study of cytomegalovirus exposure and HLA in healthy donors. Primers for the PCR totalled 60 Vbeta and 13 Jbeta. Sequenced by immunoSEQ multiplex PCR; TCRdb stores in-frame clones only, minus some. Among 150,000 or so clones listed, more than 70% were seen once. About this clone: Its antigen is not identified.

Germline values: CDR1 SGHDN, CDR2 FVKESK. V gave up 0 bases and J gave up 1 base, with 11 bases separating them. This CDR3 region has 16 residues. General study results and limits: TRBV6-2, TRBV6-3 and some other V segments were unresolvable in 87-base-pair reads.

The sample comprised PBMCs. This chain connects TRBV14 to TRBJ2-3; no reliable D call. The TCR was taken from a male donor in good health and CMV-seropositive. The CDR3 is CASSQDLTWRTDTQYF. CDR3 nucleotide sequence: TGTGCCAGCAGCCAAGATCTTACGTGGCGCACAGATACGCAGTATTTT.